This T cell receptor (beta chain) was sequenced during a study of blood T cell repertoires in COVID-19. Study-wide background: The samples span acute and convalescent COVID-19 from the United States, Italy and Spain. Nucleic acid was either cDNA or gDNA, and it came from T cells, B-cell-depleted T cells, or PBMCs.

This clone appeared a few times. In the study's own analysis: Estimation of nucleated cell counts relied on the amplification of reference gene primers. Assay used: immunoSEQ multiplex PCR; TCRdb lists only in-frame clones, some missing. Clone size and the V and J calls come from that table; the DNA yielded D and trimming. The sample lists over 200,000 clones; around 84% were seen once. Looked up from germline, CDR1 is MNHEY and CDR2 is SMNVEV (reference sequence). V lost 5 bases and J lost 8; bases outside the gene matches: 8. This CDR3 contains 13 residues. The chain employs TRBV27 and TRBJ1-2; the match to TRBD1 covers 7 bases. The material sequenced was peripheral blood. The TCR originated in an elderly woman with active or convalescent COVID-19. This CDR3 reads CASSPDRDSGYTF. The CDR3 coding sequence is TGTGCCAGCAGTCCCGACAGGGATAGCGGCTACACCTTC.